Listed below are T cell receptor beta chains from one sample, sequenced in a study of blood T cell repertoires in COVID-19. Assay used: immunoSEQ multiplex PCR; TCRdb lists only in-frame clones, some missing. In the table there are about 300,000 clones, roughly 91% of which are singletons. Specimen: PBMCs or T cells enriched from blood (not recorded which). These receptors were taken from a woman between 45 and 60 years old who had been exposed to COVID-19. Both conserved end residues are part of each CDR3. The order of the fields is J gene, D gene, CDR3 length, clone size, V gene, CDR3 protein, CDR3 DNA. A D gene is named only where the DNA matches it firmly. The listing skips clone size in some rows; elsewhere it reads once, few, many or a size class.

TRBJ2-7 | NA | 13 | NA | TRBV30 | CAWSVGVTNEQYF | TGTGCCTGGAGTGTCGGTGTTACCAACGAGCAGTACTTC
TRBJ1-6 | TRBD1 | 14 | NA | TRBV27 | CASSSQGANSPLHF | TGTGCCAGCAGTTCACAGGGGGCGAATTCACCCCTCCACTTT
TRBJ2-2 | TRBD1 | 14 | NA | TRBV2 | CASRRQGNTGELFF | TGTGCCAGCCGAAGACAGGGGAACACCGGGGAGCTGTTTTTT
TRBJ2-1 | NA | 15 | NA | TRBV19 | CASSKMDSSYNEQFF | TGTGCCAGTAGTAAAATGGACAGTTCCTACAATGAGCAGTTCTTC
TRBJ2-2 | NA | 19 | NA | TRBV7-7 | CASSPWGRTFVRNTGELFF | TGTGCTAGCAGCCCGTGGGGCAGAACGTTTGTTAGGAACACCGGGGAGCTGTTTTTT
TRBJ1-1 | TRBD1 | 13 | NA | TRBV6-5 | CASRRNRGAEAFF | TGTGCCAGCCGAAGGAACAGGGGAGCTGAAGCTTTCTTT
TRBJ2-2 | NA | 17 | NA | TRBV12-5 | CASGLLPGGADTGELFF | TGTGCTAGTGGTCTACTACCTGGGGGCGCGGACACCGGGGAGCTGTTTTTT
TRBJ2-7 | TRBD1 | 12 | NA | TRBV6-2/TRBV6-3 | CASSRQGYEQYF | TGTGCCAGCAGCAGACAGGGTTACGAGCAGTACTTC
TRBJ1-6 | NA | 15 | NA | TRBV4-1 | CASSQADRPTLPLHF | TGCGCCAGCAGCCAAGCAGACAGGCCGACACTTCCCCTCCACTTT
TRBJ1-5 | NA | 15 | NA | TRBV19 | CASSGGAGQIFPQHF | TGTGCCAGTAGTGGGGGGGCAGGGCAGATTTTTCCCCAGCATTTT
TRBJ2-3 | TRBD2 | 16 | NA | TRBV6-2/TRBV6-3 | CASSYPSGVRTDTQYF | TGTGCCAGCAGTTACCCTAGCGGGGTCCGCACAGATACGCAGTATTTT
TRBJ1-1 | NA | 14 | once | TRBV13 | CASSLQGMNTEAFF | TGTGCCAGCAGCCTTCAGGGGATGAACACTGAAGCTTTCTTT
TRBJ1-6 | NA | 15 | NA | TRBV7-8 | CASSLVGGVRSPLHF | TGTGCCAGCAGCTTAGTAGGCGGGGTTCGGTCACCCCTTCACTTT
TRBJ2-7 | TRBD2 | 15 | NA | TRBV6-4 | CASSEGAGGPYEQYF | TGTGCCAGCAGTGAGGGAGCGGGGGGACCCTACGAGCAGTACTTC
TRBJ2-5 | NA | 16 | NA | TRBV5-1 | CASSLAGAQGRTTQYF | TGCGCCAGCAGCTTGGCCGGCGCCCAGGGGCGGACGACCCAGTACTTC
TRBJ2-7 | NA | 15 | NA | TRBV3-1/TRBV3-2 | CASSQQGTSAYEQYF | TGTGCCAGCAGCCAACAGGGGACGTCAGCCTACGAGCAGTACTTC
TRBJ2-7 | TRBD1 | 15 | NA | TRBV7-8 | CASSQPGQGSYEQYF | TGTGCCAGCAGCCAACCGGGACAGGGGTCCTACGAGCAGTACTTC
TRBJ1-1 | NA | 13 | once | TRBV30 | CAWSPGETTEAFF | TGTGCCTGGAGTCCGGGGGAGACGACTGAAGCTTTCTTT
TRBJ2-3 | TRBD2 | 14 | NA | TRBV24-1 | CATSAGGSTDTQYF | TGTGCCACCAGTGCGGGGGGGAGCACAGATACGCAGTATTTT
TRBJ2-6 | NA | 18 | once | TRBV5-1 | CASSPRGTEYSGANVLTF | TGCGCCAGCAGCCCGAGGGGGACGGAGTACTCTGGGGCCAACGTCCTGACTTTC
TRBJ2-1 | TRBD1 | 14 | NA | TRBV27 | CASSLTGGYNEQFF | TGTGCCAGCAGTTTAACAGGGGGCTACAATGAGCAGTTCTTC
TRBJ2-7 | TRBD1 | 17 | few | TRBV19 | CASSRGQGARGTYEQYF | TGTGCCAGTAGTAGGGGACAGGGGGCGCGTGGTACCTACGAGCAGTACTTC
TRBJ2-7 | NA | 13 | NA | TRBV6-5 | CASSGLSSYEQYF | TGTGCCAGCAGCGGACTTAGCTCCTACGAGCAGTACTTC
TRBJ1-6 | TRBD1 | 16 | NA | TRBV5-1 | CASSLAATGHNSPLHF | TGCGCCAGCAGCTTGGCCGCGACAGGGCATAATTCACCCCTCCACTTT
TRBJ1-1 | NA | 13 | NA | TRBV19 | CASSIDGGTEAFF | TGTGCCAGTAGTATCGATGGAGGCACTGAAGCTTTCTTT
TRBJ1-2 | NA | 13 | NA | TRBV3-1/TRBV3-2 | CASRYQGNYGYTF | TGTGCCAGCAGATACCAGGGGAACTATGGCTACACCTTC
TRBJ1-1 | NA | 15 | NA | TRBV4-1 | CASSQAVTVNTEAFF | TGCGCCAGCAGCCAAGCCGTGACAGTGAACACTGAAGCTTTCTTT
TRBJ2-7 | TRBD2 | 13 | NA | TRBV27 | CASSPAGLAQQYF | TGTGCCAGCAGTCCGGCGGGACTAGCTCAGCAGTACTTC
TRBJ2-1 | TRBD2 | 17 | NA | TRBV5-1 | CASSLVETSGSYNEQFF | TGCGCCAGCAGCTTGGTGGAGACTAGCGGCTCCTACAATGAGCAGTTCTTC
TRBJ1-1 | TRBD1 | 14 | NA | TRBV29-1 | CSVERQGAHNEAFF | TGCAGCGTTGAGCGACAGGGGGCGCACAATGAAGCTTTCTTT
TRBJ2-1 | TRBD2 | 14 | NA | TRBV15 | CATIPGGGYNEQFF | TGTGCCACCATACCCGGGGGGGGCTACAATGAGCAGTTCTTC
TRBJ1-2 | TRBD1 | 13 | NA | TRBV12-3/TRBV12-4 | CASNVRGQHGYTF | TGTGCCAGCAATGTCAGGGGGCAACATGGCTACACCTTC
TRBJ2-7 | TRBD1 | 14 | NA | TRBV28 | CASSLGGQVIEQYF | TGTGCCAGCAGTTTAGGGGGACAGGTTATCGAGCAGTACTTC
TRBJ1-5 | NA | 17 | NA | TRBV19 | CASSIDLRDKANQPQHF | TGTGCCAGTAGTATAGATCTTAGGGACAAAGCCAATCAGCCCCAGCATTTT